This T cell receptor beta chain derives from a study of shared clonotypes between healthy human individuals. Overall study: Contributing individuals were two females and three males aged 18 to 49. Broader study findings: On the whole, naive subsets had larger estimated richness than memory subsets had.

In the CD4+ fraction, cells were divided into CD45RA+ naive and CD45RA-negative memory subsets. Concerning this clone: The antigen is unknown.

Trimming took 5 bases from V and 4 from J; bases not matched to a gene: 18. Per the germline V gene, CDR1 is LNHDA and CDR2 is SQIVND (reference sequence). The CDR3 extends over 18 amino acids. Assay execution took place at the deep level. The table came from immunoSEQ multiplex PCR; TCRdb's copy has only in-frame clones and leaves some out. The sample consists of approximately 2.3 million clones, 93% of them appearing once. This chain uses TRBV19 with TRBJ2-5, with 8 nucleotides matching TRBD1. The clonotype was recovered from a young man in good health. Some clones in this sample may be carry-over from other donors' samples. What was sequenced was naive CD4+ T cells from PBMCs. Subset given: CD45RA+ positively selected. The CDR3 loop is CASSVKSAGTGKVETQYF. In DNA form, the CDR3 reads TGTGCCAGTAGTGTTAAATCCGCCGGGACAGGCAAAGTAGAGACCCAGTACTTC.